This T cell receptor (beta chain) emerged from a study of T cells expressing NK-cell markers. Across the whole study: It was sorted CD3+CD56-NKG2C+, CD3+CD56+NKG2C- and CD3+CD56+NKG2C+ T cells that provided the TCR beta repertoires. Notes on the study in general: Once again these clonotypes came out on top in the CD3+CD56-NKG2C+ fraction of a few donors.

CDR3 length: 15 residues. The germline gives CDR1 SGHAT, CDR2 FQNNGV. Regarding this clonotype: The antigen is undetermined.

Making the TCR beta cDNA relied on 5'RACE template switching with UMIs. TCRdb reprocessed the 5' RACE reads, keeping one entry per CDR3 protein, no DNA. The repertoire table contains 500,000 or so distinct CDR3 sequences. The rearrangement joins TRBV11-2 to TRBJ2-1. Sequenced: blood T cells: a sorted CD56 or NKG2C T cell subset, CD4+ or CD8+ T cells, or bulk PBMC T cells (not recorded which). The TCR sequence derives from a young man in good health. The CDR3: CASSSAGVAYNEQFF.